One sample yielded the 24 T cell receptor beta chains listed below, sequenced in a study of blood T cell repertoires in COVID-19. Measured with immunoSEQ multiplex PCR; TCRdb has only the in-frame clones, and not every one. The sample yields 210,000 or so clones, roughly 80% seen once. Sequenced input: peripheral blood. These receptors all come from a woman older than 75 with acute or convalescent COVID-19.

The rearrangement joins TRBV11-2 to TRBJ1-6; no firm D call. V was shortened by 7 bases and J by 2 bases, with 9 bases between the two germline ends. The CDR3 covers 14 residues. Germline CDR1 and CDR2: SGHAT and FQNNGV. CDR3 amino acids: CASNREAYNSPLHF. The CDR3 DNA sequence: TGTGCCAGCAACCGAGAGGCCTATAATTCACCCCTCCACTTT.

The chain recombines TRBV1 with TRBJ2-3; TRBD2 was called by the table and not checked on the DNA. TRBV1 is a pseudogene. The CDR3 loop spans 12 amino acids. The CDR3 nucleotides are TGCACCAGCAGCCTCGGGACAGATACGCAGTATTTT. As protein: CTSSLGTDTQYF.

This chain connects TRBV7-2 to TRBJ2-5; 9 bases fit TRBD1. This CDR3 has 15 residues. The germline CDR1 and CDR2 sequences are SGHTA and FQGNSA. The V and J ends lost 5 bases and 4 bases, in that order; junction bases with no gene match: 8. The CDR3 spells CASSQPGQGRETQYF. The CDR3 bases are TGTGCCAGCAGCCAACCGGGACAGGGACGAGAGACCCAGTACTTC.

V is TRBV7-3 and J is TRBJ2-2, with 8 bases identical to TRBD1. After removal of 5 bases from V and 6 bases from J, the junction contained 8 bases not matched to a gene. In germline, CDR1 is SGHTA, CDR2 FQGTGA. The CDR3 runs to 15 residues. The CDR3 nucleotides read TGTGCCAGCAGCGCAAGTACAGGGGGAGCCGGGGAGCTGTTTTTT. Protein: CASSASTGGAGELFF.

The chain carries TRBV19 and TRBJ2-7; weak D call: TRBD1 (6 bases). This CDR3 contains 13 residues. The V gene lost 6 bases and the J gene lost 3 bases, with 12 bases spanning the gap. Germline loops: CDR1 LNHDA, CDR2 SQIVND (reference sequence). DNA of the CDR3: TGTGCCAGTAGCGGGGACACCAACTACGAGCAGTACTTC. It is translated as CASSGDTNYEQYF. Drawing the rest from reference TRBV19 and TRBJ2-7, the complete variable domain is DGGITQSPKYLFRKEGQNVTLSCEQNLNHDAMYWYRQDPGQGLRLIYYSQIVNDFQKGDIAEGYSVSREKKESFPLTVTSAQKNPTAFYLCASSGDTNYEQYFGPGTRLTVT.

The V and J genes are TRBV4-3 and TRBJ1-4, with 8 bases that match TRBD1. With 0 bases clipped from V and 4 bases from J, the junction kept 7 bases outside the gene matches. CDR3 length: 17 amino acids. Germline V CDR1 and CDR2: LGHNA, YSLEER. The CDR3 DNA reads TGCGCCAGCAGCCAAGACGTAACAGGGGGACGTAATGAAAAACTGTTTTTT. This gives the protein CASSQDVTGGRNEKLFF.

The J gene is TRBJ2-1, the V gene TRBV13; TRBD2 agrees at 9 bases. CDR1 is PRHDT and CDR2 is FYEKMQ in the germline V gene (reference sequence). Unmatched junction bases numbered 8, after V lost 5 bases and J lost 9 bases. CDR3 length equals 14 residues. CDR3 in amino acids: CASSIRGRAGEQFF. The CDR3 coding sequence is TGTGCCAGCAGCATCCGCGGGAGGGCCGGTGAGCAGTTCTTC.

The chain couples TRBV4-3 to TRBJ2-1, with 12 bases matching TRBD2. Germline V gene data show CDR1 as LGHNA and CDR2 as YSLEER. The CDR3 runs 19 residues. With 1 base clipped from V and 3 bases from J, the junction kept 10 bases outside the gene matches. In DNA form, the CDR3 reads TGCGCCAGCAGCCAAGCGGCGACTAGCGGGGGTACTAGCTACAATGAGCAGTTCTTC. Residues: CASSQAATSGGTSYNEQFF.

The rearrangement joins TRBV5-1 to TRBJ2-7, with TRBD1 matching over 9 bases. Germline V gene lookup returns CDR1 SGHRS and CDR2 YFSETQ. The CDR3 runs to 15 residues. V dropped 5 bases and J dropped 5; count of bases not matched to a gene: 11. CDR3 nucleotides: TGCGCCAGCAGGCCTCGGGGACAGGGTAGCGACGAGCAGTACTTC. Its protein product is CASRPRGQGSDEQYF.

The chain links TRBV19 to TRBJ1-2; 8 bases line up with TRBD1. The CDR3 is 15 residues long. V lost 2 bases and J lost 2; bases outside the gene matches: 4. The germline CDR1 and CDR2 sequences are LNHDA and SQIVND (reference sequence). CDR3 in amino acids: CASSISDRVNYGYTF. CDR3 DNA sequence: TGTGCCAGTAGTATATCGGACAGGGTGAACTATGGCTACACCTTC.

This clone was seen only once. The rearrangement links TRBV19 to TRBJ1-1, with 8 bases identical to TRBD1. Looked up from germline, CDR1 is LNHDA and CDR2 is SQIVND (reference sequence). CDR3 length: 15 residues. The junction had 6 bases not matched to a gene; V was cut back by 5 bases and J by 1 base. The CDR3 loop reads CASSGYRGGNTEAFF. CDR3 coding DNA: TGTGCCAGTAGTGGATACAGGGGGGGGAACACTGAAGCTTTCTTT. Complete variable domain (other parts from reference TRBV19 and TRBJ1-1): DGGITQSPKYLFRKEGQNVTLSCEQNLNHDAMYWYRQDPGQGLRLIYYSQIVNDFQKGDIAEGYSVSREKKESFPLTVTSAQKNPTAFYLCASSGYRGGNTEAFFGQGTRLTVV.

The gene calls are TRBV11-2 and TRBJ1-1, with 9 bases aligning to TRBD1. J gave up 5 bases and V 3 bases, and 7 bases lay outside the gene matches. Per germline, CDR1 SGHAT and CDR2 FQNNGV. This CDR3 has 15 residues. The CDR3 nucleotides are TGTGCCAGCAGCTTTACAGGGGGCGGTTGGACTGAAGCTTTCTTT. Translating it yields CASSFTGGGWTEAFF.

A single count supports this clone. The chain couples TRBV27 to TRBJ2-7; D is unresolved. Trimming cost V 3 bases and J 0 bases, with 6 bases left between them. This CDR3 comprises 13 residues. The germline V gene has CDR1 MNHEY and CDR2 SMNVEV (reference sequence). The CDR3 region has the DNA TGTGCCAGCAGTTTTTCCAACTCCTACGAGCAGTACTTC. This encodes CASSFSNSYEQYF.

The V and J genes are TRBV30 and TRBJ1-2; 9 bases are shared with TRBD1. Germline V CDR1 and CDR2: GTSNPN, SVGIG (reference sequence). The CDR3 runs to 14 residues. The V gene end was trimmed by 4 bases and the J gene end by 7 bases; junction bases not matched to a gene: 10. The CDR3 region has the DNA TGTGCCTGGATTACCGGGGACAGGGTTGCTGGCTACACCTTC. It yields the protein CAWITGDRVAGYTF.

This clone was seen once. V gene TRBV5-1 combines with J gene TRBJ2-3; 8 bases agree with TRBD2. The germline gives CDR1 SGHRS, CDR2 YFSETQ. This CDR3 spans 14 amino acids. V lost 6 bases and J lost 4; bases outside the gene matches: 7. The CDR3 loop is CASTKRERADTQYF. For the CDR3, the DNA is TGCGCCAGCACCAAGCGGGAGAGGGCAGATACGCAGTATTTT.

The rearrangement links TRBV4-1 to TRBJ2-7, with a tentative D call TRBD2 (5 bases). CDR3 size: 14 residues. CDR1 is MGHRA and CDR2 is YSYEKL in the germline V gene. Between the trimmed V and J ends, which lost 0 bases and 2 bases, there was a span of 8 bases. The CDR3 loop reads CASSQDTGAYEQYF. The CDR3 nucleotides are TGCGCCAGCAGCCAAGACACCGGGGCCTACGAGCAGTACTTC.

The chain is built from TRBV14 and TRBJ2-1; D call uncertain. The CDR3 is made up of 15 amino acids. CDR1 and CDR2 (germline): SGHDN, FVKESK. Between the trimmed V and J ends, which lost 0 bases and 3 bases, there was a span of 9 bases. The CDR3 DNA reads as TGTGCCAGCAGCCAAGATCTTAGAGGCTACAATGAGCAGTTCTTC. Protein: CASSQDLRGYNEQFF. The variable domain in full, with the rest retrieved from reference TRBV14 and TRBJ2-1, is EAGVTQFPSHSVIEKGQTVTLRCDPISGHDNLYWYRRVMGKEIKFLLHFVKESKQDESGMPNNRFLAERTGGTYSTLKVQPAELEDSGVYFCASSQDLRGYNEQFFGPGTRLTVL.

The chain is built from TRBV10-3 and TRBJ1-6; the D gene is possibly TRBD1 (6 bases). The CDR3 is made up of 16 amino acids. Germline V gives CDR1 ENHRY, CDR2 SYGVKD. Trimming took off 0 bases at V and 7 bases at J, with 13 bases between the two ends. The CDR3 sequence is CAISESSDRLNSPLHF. The DNA for the CDR3 is TGTGCCATCAGTGAGTCTTCGGACAGACTAAATTCACCCCTCCACTTT.

The V gene is TRBV7-2, the J gene TRBJ2-1, with a weak D call TRBD1 (5 bases). CDR1 and CDR2 (germline): SGHTA, FQGNSA. The V and J ends lost 1 base and 3 bases respectively, with 10 bases between them. The CDR3 totals 15 residues. Here the CDR3 reads CASSLEGALYNEQFF. CDR3 bases: TGTGCCAGCAGCTTAGAAGGGGCCCTCTACAATGAGCAGTTCTTC.

The chain recombines TRBV25-1 with TRBJ1-5; D uncertain. The CDR3 runs 12 residues. V was trimmed by 6 bases and J by 2 bases, leaving 5 bases between them. The germline V gene has CDR1 MGHDK and CDR2 SYGVNS. The DNA for the CDR3 is TGTGCCAGCAGGGTAGGCAATCAGCCCCAGCATTTT. Translated: CASRVGNQPQHF.

This chain links TRBV11-2 with TRBJ1-6; D remains ambiguous. Trimming cost V 0 bases and J 10 bases, with 13 bases left between them. Germline lookup yields CDR1 SGHAT and CDR2 FQNNGV. This CDR3 has 15 residues. DNA for the CDR3: TGTGCCAGCAGCTTAGACCGGGGAGGGTGGTCACCCCTCCACTTT. Translating it yields CASSLDRGGWSPLHF.

This sequence joins TRBV30 and TRBJ2-5; 8 positions agree with TRBD2. Germline V gene lookup returns CDR1 GTSNPN and CDR2 SVGIG (reference sequence). This CDR3 comprises 15 residues. V dropped 5 bases and J dropped 7; count of bases not matched to a gene: 15. The CDR3 sequence is CAWSGGTRSYVTQYF. The CDR3 DNA is TGTGCCTGGTCTGGAGGGACTAGATCATATGTGACCCAGTACTTC.

As to this clone: This specimen includes other DNA sequences encoding the same CDR3. The V gene is TRBV30, the J gene TRBJ1-2; tentative D call: TRBD1 (6 bases). Germline lookup yields CDR1 GTSNPN and CDR2 SVGIG (reference sequence). The V and J ends lost 3 bases and 2 bases respectively, with 10 bases between them. The CDR3 has 13 residues. CDR3 nucleotide sequence: TGTGCCTGGAGCCTCCAGGGGAACTATGGCTACACCTTC. Translating it yields CAWSLQGNYGYTF.

The chain recombines TRBV6-5 with TRBJ2-7; no clear D gene. With 3 bases removed from V and 1 base from J, the gap between germline ends came to 13 bases. Germline assignment: CDR1 MNHEY and CDR2 SVGAGI. The CDR3 sequence is 15 residues long. The CDR3 DNA is TGTGCCAGCAGTTATGAGCATTATACTTCCTACGAGCAGTACTTC. It is translated as CASSYEHYTSYEQYF.